This T cell receptor (beta chain) was observed in a study of early T cells in non-severe SARS-CoV-2 infection. The table lists this clonotype with many counts. CDR1 and CDR2 (germline): MNHNS, SASEGT. The CDR3 has 15 amino acids. The V segment lost 0 bases and the J segment 8 bases; nucleotides outside the gene matches: 7. MiXCR, run by TCRdb on the 5' RACE reads, gives a single entry per CDR3 protein. The sample carries roughly 30,000 distinct CDR3 sequences, under 6.5% recorded once. The source of this sequence is an adult who was a healthcare worker with PCR-confirmed SARS-CoV-2 infection or an uninfected control (not recorded which). The specimen sequenced was whole blood. The V and J genes are TRBV6-1 and TRBJ2-3; 8 bases map to TRBD1. The CDR3 region is CASSEALQGAVTQYF. The CDR3 DNA sequence: TGTGCCAGCAGTGAAGCGCTTCAGGGGGCAGTTACGCAGTATTTT.